Following are 10 T cell receptor beta chains from one sample sequenced in a study of shared T cell receptors in the human thymus. The assay was immunoSEQ multiplex PCR, and TCRdb's table has in-frame clones only and misses some. The table shows hundreds of thousands of clones, with around 87% occurring only once. These data are also associated with another study on human thymus T cells.

Sequenced: thymocytes. The source is a boy under two years old with a congenital heart defect.

The rearrangement joins TRBV29-1 to TRBJ2-1; 11 bases map to TRBD2. Germline CDR1 SQVTM, CDR2 ANQGSEA. The CDR3 covers 14 residues. With V trimmed by 7 bases and J by 7 bases, 9 bases remained unmatched. Here the CDR3 reads CSAHSGGAMNEQFF. For the CDR3, the DNA is TGCAGCGCTCATAGCGGGGGGGCCATGAATGAGCAGTTCTTC.

The V call is TRBV28, the J call TRBJ2-1, with D possibly TRBD2 on 6 matching bases. The germline V gene has CDR1 MDHEN and CDR2 SYDVKM. The V end was cut by 1 base, the J end by 6 bases, with 16 bases between. The CDR3 has 16 amino acids. CDR3: CASSLFPGLEANEQFF. CDR3 nucleotide sequence: TGTGCCAGCAGTTTATTCCCGGGACTCGAGGCCAATGAGCAGTTCTTC.

The genes are TRBV29-1 and TRBJ2-5; 9 positions match TRBD1. From germline, CDR1 is SQVTM and CDR2 ANQGSEA. CDR3 length: 16 amino acids. Unmatched junction bases numbered 12, after V lost 6 bases and J lost 1 base. As DNA, the CDR3 is TGCAGCGTGGATTTAGGGACAGGGCGATCCCAAGAGACCCAGTACTTC. This encodes CSVDLGTGRSQETQYF.

The chain is built from TRBV2 and TRBJ2-6; D may be TRBD1 (5 bases). Germline V lookup: CDR1 SNHLY, CDR2 FYNNEI. V shed 1 base and J shed 1 base, with 11 bases lying between them. The CDR3 is made up of 17 amino acids. CDR3 bases: TGTGCCAGCAGTGAAGTCAGGGCAGGGTCTGGGGCCAACGTCCTGACTTTC. Translating gives CASSEVRAGSGANVLTF.

This clone was picked up a small number of times. The J gene is TRBJ1-3, the V gene TRBV30; 8 nucleotides line up with TRBD1. V trimming: 2 bases; J trimming: 0 bases; junction bases outside the gene matches: 15. Germline V CDR1 and CDR2: GTSNPN, SVGIG (reference sequence). This CDR3 spans 19 amino acids. The CDR3 loop is CAWSSISRDRPFSGNTIYF. CDR3 sequence (DNA): TGTGCCTGGAGTTCAATTTCCCGGGACAGGCCTTTCTCTGGAAACACCATATATTTT.

This clone was observed a handful of times. V and J are TRBV27 and TRBJ2-3; a weak D match, TRBD2 (6 bases). V lost 7 bases and J lost 6, with 14 bases in between. Germline loops: CDR1 MNHEY, CDR2 SMNVEV (reference sequence). This CDR3 region has 13 residues. CDR3 amino acids: CASKGLGGDTQYF. The DNA of the CDR3 is TGTGCCAGCAAAGGTCTTGGGGGGGATACGCAGTATTTT.

This clone occurred once. V and J are TRBV5-1 and TRBJ1-2, with 9 positions matching TRBD1. CDR3 length equals 14 residues. The ends lost 5 bases at V and 4 bases at J; junction bases unmatched: 6. Germline lookup yields CDR1 SGHRS and CDR2 YFSETQ. Written as DNA, the CDR3 is TGCGCCAGCAGTACACAGGGGGCCGGCTATGGCTACACCTTC. It encodes CASSTQGAGYGYTF.

The chain uses TRBV15 and TRBJ2-7; TRBD2 is a possible D gene (6 bases). The length of the CDR3 is 12 residues. CDR1 is LNHNV, CDR2 YYDKDF, per germline (reference sequence). V was pared by 8 bases and J by 4 bases, with 12 bases between. The CDR3 sequence is CATSTGVYEQYF. Here the CDR3 DNA reads TGTGCCACCTCGACGGGGGTTTACGAGCAGTACTTC.

The chain uses TRBV7-3 and TRBJ1-5; D not resolved. Germline V gives CDR1 SGHTA, CDR2 FQGTGA. The CDR3 length is 11 residues. Trimming cost V 7 bases and J 7 bases, with 8 bases left between them. DNA of the CDR3: TGTGCCAGCAAGAGGGAACAGCCCCAGCATTTT. Its protein is CASKREQPQHF. Based on the CDR3 plus reference TRBV7-3 and TRBJ1-5, the full variable domain is GAGVSQTPSNKVTEKGKYVELRCDPISGHTALYWYRQSLGQGPEFLIYFQGTGAADDSGLPNDRFFAVRPEGSVSTLKIQRTERGDSAVYLCASKREQPQHFGDGTRLSIL.

The V and J genes are TRBV28 and TRBJ1-5; D may be TRBD1 (6 bases). Deletions cut 5 bases from V and 3 bases from J, with 14 bases between. The CDR3 is 15 residues long. Germline V gene sequence: CDR1 MDHEN, CDR2 SYDVKM. CDR3 coding DNA: TGTGCCAGCAGTCCCCAGGGGCCCCACAATCAGCCCCAGCATTTT. This sequence encodes CASSPQGPHNQPQHF.